The TCR beta chain under discussion was sequenced for a study of blood T cell repertoires in COVID-19. The study recruited exposed participants who had met a COVID-19 case within 2 weeks before entry. The germline gives CDR1 KGHSH, CDR2 LQKENI. This CDR3 has 12 amino acids. Between the trimmed V and J ends, which lost 1 base and 6 bases, there was a span of 7 bases. Authors' methods: Quantification of nucleated cells was approximated via reference gene primer amplification. The repertoire was sequenced with immunoSEQ multiplex PCR; TCRdb's copy has only in-frame clones and lacks some. V, J and clone size are those of that table, while D and trimming were read from the DNA. The sample lists approximately 300,000 clones, over 90% occurring once.

The source material was PBMCs or T cells enriched from blood (not recorded which). The V call is TRBV18, the J call TRBJ2-7; weak D call: TRBD2 (5 bases). This sequence originates from a woman aged 30 to 39 who had been exposed to COVID-19. CDR3: CASSPRRSEQYF. As DNA, the CDR3 is TGTGCCAGCTCACCACGGAGGTCCGAGCAGTACTTC.